The 10 T cell receptor beta chains presented below share a single source sample, sequenced in a study of blood T cell repertoires in COVID-19. Profiled with immunoSEQ multiplex PCR; TCRdb holds only in-frame clones, not every one. Counted here are about 170,000 clones, around 87% occurring once; the ten biggest clones make up 2.5% to 3%. The sequencing sample was made of peripheral blood. These receptors were obtained from a woman older than 75 with COVID-19, enrolled during active disease.

The V call is TRBV13, the J call TRBJ2-2; 7 bases fit TRBD2. Germline V lookup: CDR1 PRHDT, CDR2 FYEKMQ (reference sequence). The CDR3 has 16 residues. V shed 1 base, J shed 1 base, and the junction held 3 bases outside the gene matches. For the CDR3, the DNA is TGTGCCAGCAGCTTAGTGTCTAGCGGGAACACCGGGGAGCTGTTTTTT. Its translation: CASSLVSSGNTGELFF.

This clone was found once. The V and J genes are TRBV10-3 and TRBJ2-1; D gene ambiguous. V lost 4 bases to trimming and J lost 6 bases, with 13 bases between them. CDR1 is ENHRY and CDR2 is SYGVKD in the germline V gene. The CDR3 has 14 residues. CDR3 nucleotides: TGTGCCATCAGTGTTGCGCTAGATCGCAATGAGCAGTTCTTC. Protein: CAISVALDRNEQFF.

The chain joins TRBV18 to TRBJ2-3; 7 bases agree with TRBD1. The germline V gene has CDR1 KGHSH and CDR2 LQKENI. V lost 2 bases and J lost 3; bases outside the gene matches: 8. The CDR3 loop spans 16 amino acids. CDR3 bases: TGTGCCAGCTCACCAGCTGCAGGGGGTATAACAGATACGCAGTATTTT. Translating it yields CASSPAAGGITDTQYF. The full variable domain, in which reference TRBV18 and TRBJ2-3 provide the parts outside the CDR3, is NAGVMQNPRHLVRRRGQEARLRCSPMKGHSHVYWYRQLPEEGLKFMVYLQKENIIDESGMPKERFSAEFPKEGPSILRIQQVVRGDSAAYFCASSPAAGGITDTQYFGPGTRLTVL.

The CDR3 sequence is CASSLLVSGNNEQFF. In DNA form, the CDR3 reads TGTGCCAGCAGTTTACTTGTTAGCGGCAACAATGAGCAGTTCTTC. The chain combines TRBV28 with TRBJ2-1; possible D gene TRBD2, 6 bases. The CDR3 extends over 15 amino acids. Per the germline V gene, CDR1 is MDHEN and CDR2 is SYDVKM. Trimming removed 2 bases from V and 5 bases from J, with 13 bases in between.

This sequence joins TRBV19 and TRBJ2-2; no definite D call. Germline lookup yields CDR1 LNHDA and CDR2 SQIVND (reference sequence). V lost 8 bases and J 4 bases, leaving 11 bases between the germline ends. The CDR3 totals 13 residues. CDR3 in DNA: TGTGCCAGTGCCCCTACGGGCACCGGGGAGCTGTTTTTT. It specifies CASAPTGTGELFF.

The chain is built from TRBV6-5 and TRBJ1-5; no clear D gene. The CDR3 is 14 residues long. The V end lost 10 bases, the J end lost 7 bases, and 20 bases lay between the germline ends. Per germline, CDR1 MNHEY and CDR2 SVGAGI. The CDR3 spells CATSRLPENQPQHF. In DNA form, the CDR3 reads TGTGCCACGTCGCGATTACCTGAAAACCAGCCCCAGCATTTT.

Worth noting for this clone: Germline is not matched at one junction end, which may reflect a read error. The chain joins TRBV2 to TRBJ2-6; TRBD1 is a possible D gene (5 bases). The CDR3 contains 16 residues. Germline-derived CDR1 and CDR2 are SNHLY and FYNNEI. The CDR3 DNA reads TGTGCCAGCAGTGAACCGGTCAGCTCTGGGGCCAACGTCCCGACTTTC. Amino acids: CASSEPVSSGANVPTF.

This chain connects TRBV6-5 to TRBJ1-2; 7 nucleotides line up with TRBD1. Germline V CDR1 and CDR2: MNHEY, SVGAGI. The J segment lost 5 bases and the V segment lost 7 bases, leaving 10 bases of the junction unmatched. The CDR3 contains 14 residues. DNA of the CDR3: TGTGCCAGCACCGACAGGGTCTACGGGTATGGCTACACCTTC. This sequence encodes CASTDRVYGYGYTF.

The chain has TRBV15 and TRBJ1-2; D is unresolved. CDR1 LNHNV and CDR2 YYDKDF come from the germline V gene (reference sequence). Between the trimmed V and J ends, which lost 1 base and 3 bases, there was a span of 6 bases. The CDR3 totals 13 residues. CDR3: CATSRAEDYGYTF. In DNA form, the CDR3 reads TGTGCCACCAGCAGAGCCGAGGACTATGGCTACACCTTC.

Turning to this clone: Other DNA sequences in the sample encode the same CDR3. The J gene is TRBJ2-1, the V gene TRBV9; D may be TRBD2 (5 bases). CDR3 length: 16 amino acids. Trimming removed 0 bases from V and 1 base from J, with 11 bases in between. The germline gives CDR1 SGDLS, CDR2 YYNGEE. The CDR3 loop reads CASSVVAGSSYNEQFF. CDR3 sequence (DNA): TGTGCCAGCAGCGTAGTGGCGGGTTCATCCTACAATGAGCAGTTCTTC.